Each of the 6 T cell receptor beta chains below was sequenced from the same sample in a study of CXCR3-negative and CXCR3-positive naive CD8 T cells. UMI-labeled 5' RACE TRB cDNA libraries were prepared from the cells. For each CDR3 protein, TCRdb gives one entry from its re-call of the 5' RACE reads, without DNA. The sample shows 45,000 to 65,000 distinct CDR3 sequences, and 1.5% sits with its ten largest clones. The sample taken for sequencing was naive CXCR3- CD8+ T cells from blood. Subset here: CD45RO-CCR7+CD27+CD95- naive CD8+ T cells lacking CXCR3 (TNR3-). The receptors were gathered from a human donor in good health. Some clones in this sample may be carry-over from other donors' samples.

The V and J genes are TRBV29-1 and TRBJ2-7. This CDR3 has 12 residues. Germline loops: CDR1 SQVTM, CDR2 ANQGSEA. The CDR3 sequence is CSVEEFCHEQYF.

The rearrangement uses TRBV10-3 and TRBJ2-1. CDR3 length: 16 residues. Germline CDR1 and CDR2: ENHRY and SYGVKD. CDR3 sequence: CAISDHDSSSYNEQFF.

The chain uses TRBV28 and TRBJ2-1. Germline assignment: CDR1 MDHEN and CDR2 SYDVKM. The CDR3 consists of 11 residues. The CDR3: CASSSGWEEFF.

This chain joins TRBV20-1 and TRBJ2-7; TCRdb's D call of TRBD1 is untestable without DNA. Germline V lookup: CDR1 DFQATT, CDR2 SNEGSKA (reference sequence). The CDR3 has 11 residues. The CDR3: CSALADKGQYF.

The chain combines TRBV11-2 with TRBJ2-3; no DNA is available, so the TRBD1 call from TCRdb remains unchecked. In germline, CDR1 is SGHAT, CDR2 FQNNGV. The CDR3 runs to 15 residues. The CDR3 protein is CASSLDSGGADTQYF. The whole variable domain, remainder taken from reference TRBV11-2 and TRBJ2-3, is EAGVAQSPRYKIIEKRQSVAFWCNPISGHATLYWYQQILGQGPKLLIQFQNNGVVDDSQLPKDRFSAERLKGVDSTLKIQPAKLEDSAVYLCASSLDSGGADTQYFGPGTRLTVL.

CDR3 residues: CASSQEETDAQETQYF. The chain combines TRBV4-2 with TRBJ2-5; absent DNA, TCRdb's TRBD1 call cannot be checked. The length of the CDR3 is 16 residues. CDR1 and CDR2 (germline): LGHNA, YNFKEQ.